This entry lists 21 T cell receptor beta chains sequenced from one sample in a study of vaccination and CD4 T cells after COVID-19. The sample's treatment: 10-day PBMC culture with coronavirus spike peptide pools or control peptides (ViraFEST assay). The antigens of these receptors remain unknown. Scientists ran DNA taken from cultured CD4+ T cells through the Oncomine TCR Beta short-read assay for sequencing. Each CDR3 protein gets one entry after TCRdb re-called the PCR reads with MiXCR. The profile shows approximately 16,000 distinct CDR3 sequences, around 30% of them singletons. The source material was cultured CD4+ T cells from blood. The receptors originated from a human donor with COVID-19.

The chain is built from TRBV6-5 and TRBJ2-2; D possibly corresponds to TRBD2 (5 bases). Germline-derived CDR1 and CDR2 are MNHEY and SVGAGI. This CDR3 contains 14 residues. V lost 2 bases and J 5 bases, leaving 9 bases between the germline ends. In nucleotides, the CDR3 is TGTGCCAGCAGTTACGTACCGGGGACCGGGGAGCTGTTTTTT. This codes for CASSYVPGTGELFF.

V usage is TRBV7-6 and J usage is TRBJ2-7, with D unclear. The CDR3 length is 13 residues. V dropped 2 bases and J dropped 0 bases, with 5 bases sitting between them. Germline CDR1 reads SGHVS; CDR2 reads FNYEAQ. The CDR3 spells CASSLTASYEQYF. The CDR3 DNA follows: TGTGCCAGCAGCTTAACAGCCTCCTACGAGCAGTACTTC.

In DNA form, the CDR3 reads TGTGCCAGCTCACCACCGAGCGCAGATACGCAGTATTTT. It translates to CASSPPSADTQYF. The chain has TRBV18 and TRBJ2-3; D call uncertain. CDR1 KGHSH and CDR2 LQKENI come from the germline V gene. The CDR3 sequence is 13 residues long. The ends were cut back, 0 bases at V and 4 bases at J, with 5 bases in the middle.

The CDR3 loop reads CATSDATGTQYF. The CDR3 coding sequence is TGTGCCACCAGTGATGCTACAGGGACGCAGTATTTT. V gene TRBV24-1 combines with J gene TRBJ2-3; TRBD1 is a possible D gene (6 bases). V lost 3 bases, J lost 9 bases, and 9 bases lay in between. Germline V gene sequence: CDR1 KGHDR, CDR2 SFDVKD. CDR3 size: 12 residues.

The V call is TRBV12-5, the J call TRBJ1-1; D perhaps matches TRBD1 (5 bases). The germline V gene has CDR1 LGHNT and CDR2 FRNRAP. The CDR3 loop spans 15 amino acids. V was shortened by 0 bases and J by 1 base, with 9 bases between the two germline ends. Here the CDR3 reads CASGLVVGGNTEAFF. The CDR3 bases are TGTGCTAGTGGTTTGGTTGTTGGGGGGAACACTGAAGCTTTCTTT.

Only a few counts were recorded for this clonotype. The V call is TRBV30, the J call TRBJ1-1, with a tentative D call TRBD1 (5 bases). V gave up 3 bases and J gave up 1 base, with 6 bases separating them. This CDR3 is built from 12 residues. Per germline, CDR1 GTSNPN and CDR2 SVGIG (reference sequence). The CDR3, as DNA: TGTGCCTGGAGGGGGGGGAACACTGAAGCTTTCTTT. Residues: CAWRGGNTEAFF.

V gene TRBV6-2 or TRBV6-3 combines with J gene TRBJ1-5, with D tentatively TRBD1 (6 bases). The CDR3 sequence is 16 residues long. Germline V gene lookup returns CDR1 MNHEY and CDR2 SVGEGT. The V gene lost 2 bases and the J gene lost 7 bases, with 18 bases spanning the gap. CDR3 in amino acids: CASSYGLYRVDQPQHF. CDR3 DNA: TGTGCCAGCAGTTACGGCCTTTACAGGGTCGACCAGCCCCAGCATTTT.

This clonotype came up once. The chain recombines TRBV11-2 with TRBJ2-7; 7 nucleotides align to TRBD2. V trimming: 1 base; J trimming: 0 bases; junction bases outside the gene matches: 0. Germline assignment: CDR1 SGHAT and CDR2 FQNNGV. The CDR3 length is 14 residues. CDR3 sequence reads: CASSLGTSSYEQYF. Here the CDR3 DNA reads TGTGCCAGCAGCTTAGGGACTAGCTCCTACGAGCAGTACTTC.

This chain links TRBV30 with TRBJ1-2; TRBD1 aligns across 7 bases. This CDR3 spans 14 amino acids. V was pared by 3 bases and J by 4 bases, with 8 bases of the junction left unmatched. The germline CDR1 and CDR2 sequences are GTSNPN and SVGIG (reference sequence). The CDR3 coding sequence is TGTGCCTGGAGGGGGGACAGCCTAAGCTATGGCTACACCTTC. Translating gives CAWRGDSLSYGYTF. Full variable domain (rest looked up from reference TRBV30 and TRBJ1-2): SQTIHQWPATLVQPVGSPLSLECTVEGTSNPNLYWYRQAAGRGLQLLFYSVGIGQISSEVPQNLSASRPQDRQFILSSKKLLLSDSGFYLCAWRGDSLSYGYTFGSGTRLTVV.

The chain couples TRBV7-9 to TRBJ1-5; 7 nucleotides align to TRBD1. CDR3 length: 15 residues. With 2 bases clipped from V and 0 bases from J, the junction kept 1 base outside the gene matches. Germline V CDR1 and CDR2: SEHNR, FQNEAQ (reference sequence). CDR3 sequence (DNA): TGTGCCAGCAGCTTAACAGGGGATAGCAATCAGCCCCAGCATTTT. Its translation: CASSLTGDSNQPQHF.

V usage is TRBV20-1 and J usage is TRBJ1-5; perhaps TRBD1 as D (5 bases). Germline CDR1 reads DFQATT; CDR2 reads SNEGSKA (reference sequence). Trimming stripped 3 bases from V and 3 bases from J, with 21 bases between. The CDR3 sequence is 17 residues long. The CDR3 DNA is TGCAGTGCTAGGGACCTGGGGGAGGCCCATTCCAATCAGCCCCAGCATTTT. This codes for CSARDLGEAHSNQPQHF.

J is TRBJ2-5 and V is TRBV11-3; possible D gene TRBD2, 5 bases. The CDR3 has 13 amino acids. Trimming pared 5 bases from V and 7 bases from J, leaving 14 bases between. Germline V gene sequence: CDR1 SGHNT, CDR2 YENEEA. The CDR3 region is CASSPPGWGTQYF. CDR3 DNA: TGTGCCAGCAGCCCTCCGGGGTGGGGGACCCAGTACTTC.

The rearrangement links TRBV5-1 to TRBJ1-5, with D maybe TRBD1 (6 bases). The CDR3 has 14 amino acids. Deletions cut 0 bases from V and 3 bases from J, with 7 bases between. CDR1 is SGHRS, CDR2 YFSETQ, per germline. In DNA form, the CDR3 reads TGCGCCAGCAGCTTGGGGGACACCAATCAGCCCCAGCATTTT. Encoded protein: CASSLGDTNQPQHF.

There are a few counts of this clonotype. This CDR3 reads CASSIGPGPSETQYF. The CDR3 DNA follows: TGTGCCAGTAGTATAGGTCCAGGGCCCTCGGAGACCCAGTACTTC. The rearrangement links TRBV19 to TRBJ2-5; D might be TRBD1 (5 bases). The CDR3 runs to 15 residues. The V end was cut by 1 base, the J end by 5 bases, with 14 bases between. Germline V gene lookup returns CDR1 LNHDA and CDR2 SQIVND (reference sequence).

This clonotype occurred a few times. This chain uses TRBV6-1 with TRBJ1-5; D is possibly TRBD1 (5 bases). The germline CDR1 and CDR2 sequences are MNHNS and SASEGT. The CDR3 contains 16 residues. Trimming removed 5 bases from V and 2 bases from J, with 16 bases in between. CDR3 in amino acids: CASSRGTADGNQPQHF. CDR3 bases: TGTGCCAGCAGTCGAGGGACGGCGGATGGCAATCAGCCCCAGCATTTT.

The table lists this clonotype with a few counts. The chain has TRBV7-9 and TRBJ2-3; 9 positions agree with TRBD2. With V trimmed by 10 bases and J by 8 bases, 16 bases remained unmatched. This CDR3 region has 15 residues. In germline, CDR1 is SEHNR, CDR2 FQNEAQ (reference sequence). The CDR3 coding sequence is TGTGCCAAACGAGGCGGGCGGGGGGGCCTTCGTACGCAGTATTTT. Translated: CAKRGGRGGLRTQYF.

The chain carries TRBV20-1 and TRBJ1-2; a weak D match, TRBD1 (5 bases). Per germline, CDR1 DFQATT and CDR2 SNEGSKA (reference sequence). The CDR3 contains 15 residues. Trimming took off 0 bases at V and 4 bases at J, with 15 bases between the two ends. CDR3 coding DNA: TGCAGTGCTAGAGATCGAGGCAGGGAGGGCTATGGCTACACCTTC. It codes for CSARDRGREGYGYTF.

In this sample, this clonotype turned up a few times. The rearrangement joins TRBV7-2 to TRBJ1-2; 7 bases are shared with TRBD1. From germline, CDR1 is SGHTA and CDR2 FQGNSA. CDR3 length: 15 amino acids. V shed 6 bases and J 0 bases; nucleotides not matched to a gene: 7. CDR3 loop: CASSRDRDANYGYTF. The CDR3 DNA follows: TGTGCCAGCAGTCGGGACAGAGATGCTAACTATGGCTACACCTTC.

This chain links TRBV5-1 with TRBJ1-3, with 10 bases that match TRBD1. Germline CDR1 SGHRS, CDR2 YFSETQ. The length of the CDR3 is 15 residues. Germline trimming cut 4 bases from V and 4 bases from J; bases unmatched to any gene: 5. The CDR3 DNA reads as TGCGCCAGCAGCCCCGGGACAGGGGTAGGAAACACCATATATTTT. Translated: CASSPGTGVGNTIYF.

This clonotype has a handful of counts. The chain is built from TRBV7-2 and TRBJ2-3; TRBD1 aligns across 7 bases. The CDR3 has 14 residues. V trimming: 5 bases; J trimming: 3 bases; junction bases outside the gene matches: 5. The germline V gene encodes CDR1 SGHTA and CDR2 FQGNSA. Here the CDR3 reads CASSDQGVTDTQYF. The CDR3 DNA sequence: TGTGCCAGCAGCGACCAGGGGGTAACAGATACGCAGTATTTT.

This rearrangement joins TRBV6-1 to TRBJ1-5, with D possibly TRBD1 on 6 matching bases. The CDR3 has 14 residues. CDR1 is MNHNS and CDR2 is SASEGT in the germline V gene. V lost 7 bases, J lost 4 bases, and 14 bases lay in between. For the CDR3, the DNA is TGTGCCAGCAATGATGGGGGCTTAAATCAGCCCCAGCATTTT. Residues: CASNDGGLNQPQHF.